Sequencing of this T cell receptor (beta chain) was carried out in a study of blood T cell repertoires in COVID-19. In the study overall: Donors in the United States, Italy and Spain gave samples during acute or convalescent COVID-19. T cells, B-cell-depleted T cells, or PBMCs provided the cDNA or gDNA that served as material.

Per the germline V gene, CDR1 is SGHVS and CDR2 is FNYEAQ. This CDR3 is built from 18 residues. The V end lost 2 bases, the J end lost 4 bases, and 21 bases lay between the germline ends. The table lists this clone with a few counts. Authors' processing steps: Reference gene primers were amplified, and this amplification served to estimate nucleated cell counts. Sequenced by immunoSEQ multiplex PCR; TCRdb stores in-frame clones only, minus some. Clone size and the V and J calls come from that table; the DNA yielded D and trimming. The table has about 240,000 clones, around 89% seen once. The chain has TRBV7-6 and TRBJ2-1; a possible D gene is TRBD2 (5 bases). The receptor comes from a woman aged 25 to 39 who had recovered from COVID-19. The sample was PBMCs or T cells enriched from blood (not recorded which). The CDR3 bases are TGTGCCAGCAGCTTACTCTCCGGGCGGGTGGAGAAATACAATGAGCAGTTCTTC. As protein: CASSLLSGRVEKYNEQFF. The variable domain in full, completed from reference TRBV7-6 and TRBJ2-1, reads GAGVSQSPRYKVTKRGQDVALRCDPISGHVSLYWYRQALGQGPEFLTYFNYEAQQDKSGLPNDRFSAERPEGSISTLTIQRTEQRDSAMYRCASSLLSGRVEKYNEQFFGPGTRLTVL.